This T cell receptor (beta chain) originates from a study of PD-1 blockade in classical Hodgkin lymphoma. Using immunoSEQ multiplex PCR, the repertoire was profiled, and TCRdb retains in-frame clones only, with some absent. The table shows 100,000 or so clones, with roughly nine tenths occurring only once. Stated time point: cycle 4 day 1 (C4D1), after less than 7 weeks of nivolumab. Relapse after autologous stem cell transplantation occurred in every patient, and brentuximab vedotin exposure varied. About this clone itself: Its target is unknown.

Findings of the study overall: Relative to healthy donors, newly diagnosed patients reportedly had lower baseline TCR diversity, which was reported as lower still in relapsed/refractory patients.

Germline-derived CDR1 and CDR2 are SGHRS and YFSETQ. This CDR3 spans 13 amino acids. Trimming cost V 0 bases and J 5 bases; bases outside gene matches: 0. This receptor was obtained from a human donor with classical Hodgkin lymphoma. The sequenced sample was peripheral blood mononuclear cells (PBMCs), obtained before the fourth cycle of nivolumab. The rearrangement joins TRBV5-1 to TRBJ2-3; 7 bases agree with TRBD1. In DNA form, the CDR3 reads TGCGCCAGCAGCTTGGGGACAGGAGATACGCAGTATTTT. Protein sequence: CASSLGTGDTQYF.